This record looks at one T cell receptor (beta chain) sequence and its context. This sample is part of a study of blood T cell repertoires in COVID-19. The overall study: Samples taken during acute and convalescent COVID-19 were collected in the United States, Italy and Spain. T cells, B-cell-depleted T cells, or PBMCs supplied cDNA or gDNA.

Per the study methods: Amplification of reference gene primers provided the estimated nucleated cell counts. Only in-frame clones appear in the TCRdb table, and some are missing; sequencing was by immunoSEQ multiplex PCR. V, J and clone size reflect that table, while D and trimming were determined from the DNA. The table records roughly 55,000 clones, around 87% of them present only once. V lost 7 bases to trimming and J lost 7 bases; unmatched junction nucleotides: 5. Germline V gene sequence: CDR1 MNHEY, CDR2 SVGAGI. The CDR3 has 13 amino acids. The material sequenced was peripheral blood. This sequence was found in a man between 60 and 70 years old with active or convalescent COVID-19. This chain links TRBV6-5 with TRBJ1-2; 11 bases are shared with TRBD1. CDR3 amino acids: CASTLGQGVGYTF. The DNA of the CDR3 is TGTGCCAGCACCCTGGGACAGGGGGTTGGCTACACCTTC.